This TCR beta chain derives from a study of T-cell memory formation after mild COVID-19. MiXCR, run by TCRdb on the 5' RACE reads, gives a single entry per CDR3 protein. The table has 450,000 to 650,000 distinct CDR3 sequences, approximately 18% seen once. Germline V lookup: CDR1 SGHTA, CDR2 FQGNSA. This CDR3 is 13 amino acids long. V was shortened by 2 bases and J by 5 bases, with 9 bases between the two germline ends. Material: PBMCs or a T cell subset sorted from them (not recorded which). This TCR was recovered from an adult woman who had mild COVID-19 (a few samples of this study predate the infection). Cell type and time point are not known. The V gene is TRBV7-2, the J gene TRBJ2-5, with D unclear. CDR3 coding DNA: TGTGCCAGCAGCTTATTTATGGGGGAGACCCAGTACTTC. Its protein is CASSLFMGETQYF.